The source of this T cell receptor (beta chain) is a study of cytomegalovirus exposure and HLA in healthy donors. The wider study: An earlier analysis found around 120 million unique TCR beta sequences from 150 million to 200 million T cells. Broader study findings: A previous analysis found most TCR beta V segments productive roughly 87% or roughly 30% of the time. In a later analysis, TCR beta V- and J-gene trimming showed a link to a missense DCLRE1C variant. A highly shared variant cluster was judged a likely technical artifact.

Primers included in the PCR were 60 Vbeta and 13 Jbeta primers. Here immunoSEQ multiplex PCR was the method, and the copy in TCRdb shows in-frame clones only, minus some. In the table there are around 78,000 clones, over 60% of which are singletons. The CDR3 is 14 residues long. The germline V gene has CDR1 SGHNT and CDR2 YYREEE (reference sequence). The V gene lost 2 bases and the J gene lost 2 bases, with 10 bases spanning the gap. With regard to this clone: Its antigen is still unknown.

The V call is TRBV5-4, the J call TRBJ1-2; TRBD1 is a possible D gene (5 bases). Sequenced: PBMCs. This receptor was obtained from a woman aged 40-49 years in good health and CMV-seropositive. The CDR3 DNA is TGTGCCAGCAGCTTTGCTGGGGGGAACTATGGCTACACCTTC. It codes for CASSFAGGNYGYTF.